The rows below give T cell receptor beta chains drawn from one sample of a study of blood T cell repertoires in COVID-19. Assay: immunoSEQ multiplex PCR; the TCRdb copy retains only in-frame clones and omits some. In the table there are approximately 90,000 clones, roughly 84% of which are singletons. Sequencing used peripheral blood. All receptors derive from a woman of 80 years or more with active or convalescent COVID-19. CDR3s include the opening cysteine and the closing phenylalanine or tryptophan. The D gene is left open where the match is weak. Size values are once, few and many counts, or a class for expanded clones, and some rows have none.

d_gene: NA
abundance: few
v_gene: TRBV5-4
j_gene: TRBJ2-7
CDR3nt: TGTGCCAGCAGCCCCGGGAGCTCTTACGAGCAGTACTTC
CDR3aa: CASSPGSSYEQYF

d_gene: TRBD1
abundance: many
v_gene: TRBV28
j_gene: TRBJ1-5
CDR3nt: TGTGCCAGCTCCGGGACAGGGGTAGGGCAGCCCCAGCATTTT
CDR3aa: CASSGTGVGQPQHF

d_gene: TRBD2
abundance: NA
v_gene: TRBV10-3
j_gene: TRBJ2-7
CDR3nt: TGTGCCATCAGTGAGTTCCCCACTAGCCAAGCGGGAGAGCAGTACTTC
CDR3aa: CAISEFPTSQAGEQYF

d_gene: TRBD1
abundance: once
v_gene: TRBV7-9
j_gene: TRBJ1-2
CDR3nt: TGTGCCAGCAGCCCCGGGACAGGGGGCGCCTATGGCTACACCTTC
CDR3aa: CASSPGTGGAYGYTF

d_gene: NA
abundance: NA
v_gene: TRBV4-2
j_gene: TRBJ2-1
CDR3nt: TGTGCCAGCAGCCAAGATTTTCTAGCCTCCTACAATGAGCAGTTCTTC
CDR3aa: CASSQDFLASYNEQFF

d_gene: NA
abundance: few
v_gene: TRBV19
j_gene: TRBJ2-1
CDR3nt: TGTGCCAGTAGTTTCTCTCACGACAGGAGCAATGAGCAGTTCTTC
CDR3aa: CASSFSHDRSNEQFF

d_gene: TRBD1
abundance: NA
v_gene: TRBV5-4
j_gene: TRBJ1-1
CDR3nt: TGTGCCAGCAGCACTGAAGGGACAGCGAACACTGAAGCTTTCTTT
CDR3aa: CASSTEGTANTEAFF

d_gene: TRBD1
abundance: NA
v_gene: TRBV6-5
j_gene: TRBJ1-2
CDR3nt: TGTGCCGCCCGGGGGACAGCTAACTATGGCTACACCTTC
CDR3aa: CAARGTANYGYTF

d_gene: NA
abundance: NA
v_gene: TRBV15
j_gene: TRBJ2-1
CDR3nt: TGTGCCACCAGCAGAGATCGATGGAGTGAGCAGTTCTTC
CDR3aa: CATSRDRWSEQFF

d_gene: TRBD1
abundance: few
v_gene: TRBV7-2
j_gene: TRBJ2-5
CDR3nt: TGTGCCAGCAGCGCAAACAGGGGCCAAGAGACCCAGTACTTC
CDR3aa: CASSANRGQETQYF

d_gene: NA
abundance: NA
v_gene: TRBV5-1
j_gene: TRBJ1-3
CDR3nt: TGCGCCAGCAGCCTCCAGGGAGGTCCCTCTGGAAACACCATATATTTT
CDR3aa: CASSLQGGPSGNTIYF

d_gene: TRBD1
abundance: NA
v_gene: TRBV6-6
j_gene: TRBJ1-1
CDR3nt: TGTGCCAGCAGTTTCCCACAGGGGACTGAAGCTTTCTTT
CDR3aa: CASSFPQGTEAFF